This T cell receptor (beta chain) was found in a study of blood T cell repertoires in COVID-19 (dated by TCRdb to the early 2020s). Study-level background: Samples from collaborators originated in the United States, Italy and Spain and spanned both the acute and convalescent phases of COVID-19. The prospective study material was composed of cDNA or gDNA derived from T cells, B-cell-depleted T cells, or PBMCs. Subjects who had been exposed to COVID-19, were actively infected with it, or had recovered from it provided the deeply sampled blood TCRbeta repertoires that made up the dataset. The repertoires were made available in a free public database intended to serve as a resource for research on the immune response to SARS-CoV-2. The samples were drawn from the first 160 participants of the ongoing ImmuneRACE study and from 950 to 1,500 subjects provided by 6 global collaborators. Nearly every sample came with metadata listing a de-identified subject ID, COVID-19 status, age in years and sex. Where available, HLA class I and class II types were taken from metadata supplied by the sample provider and were not determined by assay-based typing.

On this clone itself: This clone's antigen is unknown. Nothing much larger sits one base from this clone, and base qualities are not available.

TCRbeta CDR3 regions were amplified from genomic DNA using the immunoSEQ Assay, a bias-controlled multiplex PCR. The study's own analysis went as follows. Nucleated cell counts per sample were estimated from amplification of reference gene primers within the assay. To quantify the absolute abundance of each unique TCRbeta CDR3 rearrangement, sequence reads were collapsed and filtered. For each sample, productive Simpson clonality was calculated as the square root of Simpson's diversity index over productive rearrangements. TCRdb holds this immuneACCESS table with in-frame rearrangements only. Some clones are missing; in checked studies, unresolved V genes explain under half, and the rest has no known cause. Clone size and the V and J calls come from that table; the DNA yielded D and trimming. The sample table lists more than 250,000 clones, around 88% of them with a count of one. Clones ranked in the top ten supply approximately 1.5% of the sample.

The investigation overall reported the following: The amount of clinical and demographic metadata varied by source and participant and was provided uncurated.

Whole blood was collected in K2EDTA tubes by collaborating institutions according to the institutions' own protocols. For TCRbeta analysis, collaborators shipped samples in one of three forms: frozen whole blood, isolated PBMCs, or DNA extracted from either of those sample types. The CDR3 runs 18 residues from the cysteine to the phenylalanine. Just CDR3 DNA is preserved here, 54 bases in frame from base 1. The sequenced material came from peripheral blood. The chain couples TRBV21-1 to TRBJ1-5; TRBD1, as called in the table, went unchecked against the DNA. TRBV21-1 is a known pseudogene. This clonotype was sampled from a woman between 45 and 60 years old with acute or convalescent COVID-19. The DNA reads TGTGCCAGCAGCAGTGTGGGGGACAGGGGAAACAGCAATCAGCCCCAGCATTTT. Its protein reads: CASSSVGDRGNSNQPQHF.